One sample yielded the 27 T cell receptor beta chains listed below, sequenced in a study of T cells in Graves' hyperthyroidism and ophthalmopathy. It was RNA transcripts that yielded the amplified TCR beta CDR3 regions. RT-PCR in the first round (using the HTBI primer set) targeted the TCR CDR3. A single record per CDR3 protein comes from TCRdb applying MiXCR to the multiplex PCR reads. This sample yields about 380,000 distinct CDR3 sequences, of which approximately 18% are seen a single time; around two fifths belongs to the top ten. Material for sequencing was blood. The receptor source for this set is a man aged 18-30 years with Graves' ophthalmopathy.

This clonotype occurred many times. This chain connects TRBV18 to TRBJ2-7; 11 nucleotides agree with TRBD1. This CDR3 region has 14 residues. The V gene's germline CDR1 is KGHSH and CDR2 LQKENI. With V trimmed by 3 bases and J by 7 bases, 5 bases remained unmatched. The CDR3 DNA is TGTGCCAGCTCACCGCCCGGGACAGGGGGAGAGCAGTACTTC. Translated: CASSPPGTGGEQYF.

This clonotype showed up many times. J is TRBJ2-6 and V is TRBV29-1, with D unclear. V gave up 2 bases and J gave up 4 bases, with 9 bases separating them. This CDR3 has 14 amino acids. From germline, CDR1 is SQVTM and CDR2 ANQGSEA. As DNA, the CDR3 is TGCAGCGTTGAACGGGTGCAGGGGGCCAACGTCCTGACTTTC. Encoded protein: CSVERVQGANVLTF.

This clonotype has at least ten counts. V and J are TRBV7-2 and TRBJ2-3, with TRBD2 matching 13 bases. Germline CDR1 reads SGHTA; CDR2 reads FQGNSA. This CDR3 has 17 residues. V shed 6 bases, J shed 5 bases, and the junction held 11 bases outside the gene matches. CDR3 bases: TGTGCCAGCAGTTCCGGACTAGCGGGGGCCCGCGGAGATACGCAGTATTTT. It specifies CASSSGLAGARGDTQYF.

Here the CDR3 reads CASSFTGADYGYTF. The CDR3, as DNA: TGTGCCAGCAGCTTCACAGGGGCGGACTATGGCTACACCTTC. The chain combines TRBV5-6 with TRBJ1-2, with TRBD1 matching 7 bases. CDR1 is SGHDT and CDR2 is YYEEEE in the germline V gene. This CDR3 comprises 14 residues. The trim removed 2 bases at V and 3 bases at J, leaving 4 bases unmatched.

This clonotype came up many times. J is TRBJ1-1 and V is TRBV14; 9 bases map to TRBD1. CDR1 is SGHDN, CDR2 FVKESK, per germline. V shed 4 bases and J 8 bases; nucleotides not matched to a gene: 8. The CDR3 sequence is 14 residues long. The CDR3 loop is CASSPLIQGAEAFF. CDR3 DNA sequence: TGTGCCAGCAGCCCTTTAATACAGGGGGCGGAAGCTTTCTTT.

This clonotype has only a few counts. J is TRBJ1-5 and V is TRBV29-1, with D possibly TRBD1 on 5 matching bases. Germline loops: CDR1 SQVTM, CDR2 ANQGSEA. The length of the CDR3 is 13 residues. V lost 7 bases to trimming and J lost 2 bases, with 12 bases between them. CDR3 DNA sequence: TGCAGCGCTTCTGGAGGGGGCAATCAGCCCCAGCATTTT. Its protein product is CSASGGGNQPQHF.

The chain carries TRBV20-1 and TRBJ1-5, with a possible D match to TRBD1 (5 bases). Germline V gives CDR1 DFQATT, CDR2 SNEGSKA (reference sequence). The CDR3 loop spans 13 amino acids. V lost 3 bases and J lost 0, with 6 bases in between. CDR3 coding DNA: TGCAGTGCTAGGACAGCTAGCAATCAGCCCCAGCATTTT. This gives the protein CSARTASNQPQHF.

V usage is TRBV3-1 and J usage is TRBJ1-3; D call uncertain. Deletions cut 7 bases from V and 6 bases from J, with 10 bases between. CDR1 is LGHDT, CDR2 YNNKEL, per germline (reference sequence). The CDR3 totals 12 residues. CDR3 loop: CASTAKENTIYF. The CDR3 nucleotides read TGTGCCAGCACGGCTAAGGAAAACACCATATATTTT. Together with reference TRBV3-1 and TRBJ1-3, the CDR3 gives the full variable domain: DTAVSQTPKYLVTQMGNDKSIKCEQNLGHDTMYWYKQDSKKFLKIMFSYNNKELIINETVPNRFSPKSPDKAHLNLHINSLELGDSAVYFCASTAKENTIYFGEGSWLTVV.

This clonotype was seen a few times. CDR3: CASSLWSENQPQHF. As DNA, the CDR3 is TGTGCCAGCAGCTTGTGGTCAGAAAATCAGCCCCAGCATTTT. V gene TRBV5-5 combines with J gene TRBJ1-5; D is ambiguous. This CDR3 has 14 residues. Germline V gene data show CDR1 as SGHKS and CDR2 as YYEKEE (reference sequence). The V end lost 1 base, the J end lost 4 bases, and 9 bases lay between the germline ends.

V and J are TRBV19 and TRBJ2-7; TRBD1 aligns across 9 bases. This CDR3 comprises 14 residues. The trim removed 3 bases at V and 2 bases at J, leaving 2 bases unmatched. CDR1 and CDR2 (germline): LNHDA, SQIVND (reference sequence). The CDR3 DNA reads as TGTGCCAGTAGTATGAACAGGGGGCCCTACGAGCAGTACTTC. As protein: CASSMNRGPYEQYF.

The rearrangement uses TRBV20-1 and TRBJ2-7, with unresolved D. CDR3 length: 14 amino acids. Germline values: CDR1 DFQATT, CDR2 SNEGSKA (reference sequence). V was clipped by 0 bases and J by 4 bases, with 13 bases between them. The CDR3 nucleotides are TGCAGTGCTAGAGATCCAACAGTCCCTTACGAGCAGTACTTC. It codes for CSARDPTVPYEQYF.

This clonotype was detected many times. V gene TRBV7-6 combines with J gene TRBJ1-5, with 7 bases lining up with TRBD1. Unmatched junction bases numbered 5, after V lost 2 bases and J lost 4 bases. The CDR3 sequence is 15 residues long. Germline V gene data show CDR1 as SGHVS and CDR2 as FNYEAQ. This CDR3 is CASSLSLGQNQPQHF. The CDR3 DNA is TGTGCCAGCAGCTTATCACTGGGACAGAATCAGCCCCAGCATTTT.

The chain couples TRBV10-3 to TRBJ2-3; 7 nucleotides align to TRBD1. The CDR3 has 12 residues. CDR1 ENHRY and CDR2 SYGVKD come from the germline V gene. V dropped 3 bases and J dropped 7; count of bases not matched to a gene: 1. CDR3 in amino acids: CAISEQGYTQYF. The CDR3 DNA reads as TGTGCCATCAGTGAACAGGGGTATACGCAGTATTTT.

This clonotype came up a few times. V is TRBV10-1 and J is TRBJ1-6; D ambiguous. CDR3 length: 13 residues. Deletions cut 0 bases from V and 9 bases from J, with 6 bases between. CDR1 and CDR2 from the germline V gene are WNHNN and SYGVQD (reference sequence). The CDR3 protein is CASSESKGSPLHF. The CDR3, as DNA: TGCGCCAGCAGTGAGTCGAAGGGTTCACCCCTCCACTTT.

The gene calls are TRBV6-5 and TRBJ2-7; maybe TRBD1 (7 bases). V shed 2 bases and J shed 3 bases, with 14 bases lying between them. The CDR3 length is 15 residues. Germline lookup yields CDR1 MNHEY and CDR2 SVGAGI. The CDR3 region is CASSYGQGGNYEQYF. CDR3 nucleotide sequence: TGTGCCAGCAGTTACGGCCAGGGGGGAAACTACGAGCAGTACTTC.

The CDR3, as DNA: TGTGCCAGCAGCTTGGGGGGCGGAGACGGGGAGCTGTTTTTT. It yields the protein CASSLGGGDGELFF. J is TRBJ2-2 and V is TRBV7-3; the D gene could be TRBD1 or TRBD2 (6 bases each). The CDR3 consists of 14 residues. V lost 3 bases and J lost 7, with 12 bases in between. Germline values: CDR1 SGHTA, CDR2 FQGTGA.

This clonotype was seen a handful of times. The V gene is TRBV10-3, the J gene TRBJ2-3; 8 bases agree with TRBD2. This CDR3 is built from 14 residues. The J segment lost 5 bases and the V segment lost 11 bases, leaving 12 bases of the junction unmatched. Germline V gene data show CDR1 as ENHRY and CDR2 as SYGVKD. The CDR3 sequence: CAVTGGARGDTQYF. The CDR3, as DNA: TGTGCCGTAACGGGGGGGGCCCGTGGAGATACGCAGTATTTT.

The chain uses TRBV14 and TRBJ1-3, with no clear D. With 1 base removed from V and 4 bases from J, the gap between germline ends came to 11 bases. The germline V gene encodes CDR1 SGHDN and CDR2 FVKESK. The CDR3 contains 15 residues. For the CDR3, the DNA is TGTGCCAGCAGCCAAGGCAGGAGTCCAGGAAACACCATATATTTT. It encodes CASSQGRSPGNTIYF. The full variable domain, rest sourced from reference TRBV14 and TRBJ1-3, is EAGVTQFPSHSVIEKGQTVTLRCDPISGHDNLYWYRRVMGKEIKFLLHFVKESKQDESGMPNNRFLAERTGGTYSTLKVQPAELEDSGVYFCASSQGRSPGNTIYFGEGSWLTVV.

This clonotype was observed a handful of times. J is TRBJ1-1 and V is TRBV29-1, with a possible D match to TRBD1 (5 bases). Germline loops: CDR1 SQVTM, CDR2 ANQGSEA. CDR3 length: 17 residues. Trimming stripped 7 bases from V and 0 bases from J, with 24 bases between. The CDR3 nucleotides read TGCAGCGCGGACAATCTGAGCGGCGGACCCATGAACACTGAAGCTTTCTTT. Encoded protein: CSADNLSGGPMNTEAFF.

Of note for this clonotype: Given a much more abundant clone one base away, this may be a read error. This chain joins TRBV9 and TRBJ2-1, with no clear D. There are 15 residues in the CDR3. The germline V and J ends were trimmed by 0 bases and 4 bases, with 11 bases remaining between them. Germline V gives CDR1 SGDLS, CDR2 YYNGEE. CDR3 loop: CASSVETDAYNEQFF. Here the CDR3 DNA reads TGTGCCAGCAGCGTAGAAACGGACGCTTACAATGAGCAGTTCTTC.

In this sample, this clonotype turned up a few times. The V call is TRBV10-3, the J call TRBJ2-5; 7 nucleotides match TRBD2. Germline trimming cut 2 bases from V and 5 bases from J; bases unmatched to any gene: 11. Germline V gives CDR1 ENHRY, CDR2 SYGVKD. CDR3 length: 16 residues. The CDR3, as DNA: TGTGCCATCAGTGAGGCCAGAGCGGGGTTGGGTGAGACCCAGTACTTC. This translates into CAISEARAGLGETQYF.

This clonotype was counted ten times or more. This chain joins TRBV2 and TRBJ1-6; 9 nucleotides align to TRBD1. With V trimmed by 1 base and J by 6 bases, 7 bases remained unmatched. The germline gives CDR1 SNHLY, CDR2 FYNNEI. The CDR3 has 17 residues. CDR3 residues: CASSEDRGPEANSPLHF. The CDR3 DNA follows: TGTGCCAGCAGTGAAGACAGGGGGCCAGAGGCTAATTCACCCCTCCACTTT.

This clonotype showed up many times. V usage is TRBV10-3 and J usage is TRBJ1-1, with 9 bases identical to TRBD1. Germline loops: CDR1 ENHRY, CDR2 SYGVKD. The CDR3 consists of 12 residues. V was clipped by 10 bases and J by 7 bases; unmatched bases: 7. In DNA, the CDR3 is TGTGCCAGCGGGACAGGGACGGGTGAAGCTTTCTTT. Amino acid sequence: CASGTGTGEAFF.

The V call is TRBV5-1, the J call TRBJ2-3; D gene uncertain. The CDR3 is made up of 14 amino acids. V dropped 2 bases and J dropped 0 bases, with 7 bases sitting between them. CDR1 and CDR2 from the germline V gene are SGHRS and YFSETQ. The chain's CDR3 is CASSFSESTDTQYF. CDR3 coding DNA: TGCGCCAGCAGCTTCAGTGAGAGCACAGATACGCAGTATTTT.

This clonotype was counted at least ten times. V gene TRBV28 combines with J gene TRBJ1-2; TRBD1 aligns across 9 bases. Trimming took 7 bases from V and 3 from J; bases not matched to a gene: 6. The CDR3 is 14 residues long. Germline V gene sequence: CDR1 MDHEN, CDR2 SYDVKM. The CDR3 reads CASKTGGADYGYTF. In nucleotides, the CDR3 is TGTGCCAGCAAAACAGGGGGCGCGGACTATGGCTACACCTTC.

The CDR3 loop is CASGASGGAYGTDTQYF. CDR3 coding DNA: TGTGCCAGCGGCGCCTCCGGGGGAGCCTACGGCACAGATACGCAGTATTTT. This chain connects TRBV6-1 to TRBJ2-3; D might be TRBD2 (6 bases). CDR3 length equals 17 residues. Trimming removed 8 bases from V and 1 base from J, with 22 bases in between. Germline CDR1 MNHNS, CDR2 SASEGT.

In this sample, this clonotype turned up a few times. A read error is possible here, since a much larger clone lies one base away. As the CDR3 is not closed by the conserved phenylalanine or tryptophan, this likely results from a read error. The chain is built from TRBV6-5 and TRBJ1-1, with D maybe TRBD1 (5 bases). The V gene's germline CDR1 is MNHEY and CDR2 SVGAGI. Trimming cost V 0 bases and J 0 bases, with 5 bases left between them. CDR3 length: 14 residues. The CDR3 is CASSYSGVNTEAFL. Here the CDR3 DNA reads TGTGCCAGCAGTTACTCAGGGGTGAACACTGAAGCTTTCCTT.